The sample holds many counts of the clone carrying this T cell receptor (beta chain). This sample is part of a study of spatial heterogeneity in lung cancer. TCRdb processed the 5' RACE reads anew with MiXCR; each CDR3 protein has one entry. The sample has some 46,000 distinct CDR3 sequences, 12% seen once; the top ten hold about 30%. CDR1 and CDR2 from the germline V gene are DFQATT and SNEGSKA (reference sequence). The CDR3 length is 12 residues. Trimming pared 6 bases from V and 4 bases from J, leaving 12 bases between. Time point here: blood at routine non-recurrence follow-up after resection. The sequencing here drew on PBMCs, taken at follow-up. The TCR comes from a male donor with early-stage non-small cell lung cancer. The V gene is TRBV20-1, the J gene TRBJ1-2, with D perhaps TRBD1 (5 bases). CDR3 in DNA: TGCAGTGCCCCCCAGAGGGGCTATGGCTACACCTTC. Translating it yields CSAPQRGYGYTF.